A single sample gave rise to the 11 T cell receptor beta chains below, sequenced in a study of cytomegalovirus exposure and HLA in healthy donors (dated by TCRdb to 2015 to 2018). The library was prepared using the immunoSEQ multiplex PCR assay. The multiplex PCR relied on a mix of 60 forward primers for TCR Vbeta segments and 13 reverse primers for TCR Jbeta segments. Imported from immuneACCESS, the table was reduced by TCRdb to in-frame sequences with V and J called. These copies leave out some clones; in studies compared against another copy, an unresolved V gene accounts for under half, and the cause of the remainder is not known. The sample yields 150,000 to 200,000 clones; 77% were counted once. Clones ranked in the top ten supply over 2.5% of the sample. Specimen: PBMCs. The receptors originated from a female donor in good health and CMV-seronegative.

The rearrangement links TRBV30 to TRBJ1-5, with a tentative D call TRBD1 (5 bases). The CDR3 consists of 15 residues. V lost 3 bases, J lost 3 bases, and 15 bases lay in between. Germline CDR1 and CDR2: GTSNPN and SVGIG (reference sequence). This chain's CDR3 is CAWSRMGLANQPQHF. CDR3 DNA: TGTGCCTGGAGCCGAATGGGACTCGCCAATCAGCCCCAGCATTTT. Full variable domain (remainder filled in from reference TRBV30 and TRBJ1-5): SQTIHQWPATLVQPVGSPLSLECTVEGTSNPNLYWYRQAAGRGLQLLFYSVGIGQISSEVPQNLSASRPQDRQFILSSKKLLLSDSGFYLCAWSRMGLANQPQHFGDGTRLSIL.

The chain has TRBV5-1 and TRBJ2-1, with D uncertain. CDR1 and CDR2 from the germline V gene are SGHRS and YFSETQ. The CDR3 has 12 amino acids. Trimming stripped 4 bases from V and 6 bases from J, with 8 bases between. The CDR3 region is CASSPPSNEQFF. CDR3 DNA sequence: TGCGCCAGCAGCCCCCCCTCCAATGAGCAGTTCTTC.

The sample holds one count of this clone. The genes are TRBV5-4 and TRBJ2-5; 12 bases agree with TRBD1. The CDR3 sequence is 15 residues long. Looked up from germline, CDR1 is SGHNT and CDR2 is YYREEE (reference sequence). With V trimmed by 0 bases and J by 5 bases, 2 bases remained unmatched. CDR3 region: CASSLGDRGLETQYF. CDR3 sequence (DNA): TGTGCCAGCAGCTTGGGGGACAGGGGGCTTGAGACCCAGTACTTC.

The V gene is TRBV5-6, the J gene TRBJ1-3; tentatively, D is TRBD1 (6 bases). The V end was cut by 0 bases, the J end by 8 bases, with 15 bases between. The CDR3 is 15 residues long. Germline CDR1 is SGHDT and CDR2 is YYEEEE. The CDR3 sequence is CASSLAAGGADTIYF. The CDR3 nucleotides read TGTGCCAGCAGCTTGGCCGCGGGGGGCGCGGACACCATATATTTT.

The count of this clone is one. The rearrangement links TRBV4-2 to TRBJ1-3; TRBD1 agrees at 7 bases. The V and J ends lost 0 bases and 6 bases, in that order; junction bases with no gene match: 8. The V gene's germline CDR1 is LGHNA and CDR2 YNFKEQ. The CDR3 has 16 amino acids. CDR3 residues: CASSQEGGFSINTIYF. CDR3 bases: TGTGCCAGCAGCCAAGAAGGGGGCTTCTCTATAAACACCATATATTTT.

The chain uses TRBV30 and TRBJ2-7; 8 nucleotides match TRBD2. The CDR3 loop spans 16 amino acids. Trimming took 0 bases from V and 3 from J; bases not matched to a gene: 10. CDR1 and CDR2 from the germline V gene are GTSNPN and SVGIG (reference sequence). CDR3 amino acids: CAWSVMGSGTIYEQYF. The CDR3 DNA follows: TGTGCCTGGAGTGTAATGGGTAGCGGGACTATCTACGAGCAGTACTTC. The whole variable domain, filled in from reference TRBV30 and TRBJ2-7, reads SQTIHQWPATLVQPVGSPLSLECTVEGTSNPNLYWYRQAAGRGLQLLFYSVGIGQISSEVPQNLSASRPQDRQFILSSKKLLLSDSGFYLCAWSVMGSGTIYEQYFGPGTRLTVT.

The chain has TRBV5-1 and TRBJ2-2; TRBD2 agrees at 8 bases. There are 15 residues in the CDR3. The trim removed 1 base at V and 4 bases at J, leaving 3 bases unmatched. The germline V gene has CDR1 SGHRS and CDR2 YFSETQ. As DNA, the CDR3 is TGCGCCAGCAGCTTGAGGCGGGGGGTCACCGGGGAGCTGTTTTTT. It specifies CASSLRRGVTGELFF.

The chain recombines TRBV19 with TRBJ1-4, with D uncertain. The V gene lost 7 bases and the J gene lost 8 bases, with 14 bases spanning the gap. CDR3 length: 13 amino acids. CDR1 is LNHDA, CDR2 SQIVND, per germline (reference sequence). CDR3 sequence: CASTGKLYEKLFF. CDR3 in DNA: TGTGCCAGTACCGGGAAACTGTACGAAAAACTGTTTTTT.

V and J are TRBV29-1 and TRBJ1-1; D is perhaps TRBD1 (6 bases). CDR1 is SQVTM, CDR2 ANQGSEA, per germline. There are 14 residues in the CDR3. V was pared by 4 bases and J by 2 bases, with 14 bases between. CDR3 coding DNA: TGCAGCGTTGTAGGACAGCTACTTAACACTGAAGCTTTCTTT. Encoded protein: CSVVGQLLNTEAFF.

The chain employs TRBV6-1 and TRBJ1-5; 7 bases are shared with TRBD1. The CDR3 runs to 16 residues. In germline, CDR1 is MNHNS, CDR2 SASEGT. The V segment lost 4 bases and the J segment 6 bases; nucleotides outside the gene matches: 12. The CDR3 nucleotides read TGTGCCAGCAGTGTAAGCCGGGACAGAGGTATTCAGCCCCAGCATTTT. It yields the protein CASSVSRDRGIQPQHF.

This chain links TRBV27 with TRBJ2-4; D not certain. In germline, CDR1 is MNHEY, CDR2 SMNVEV (reference sequence). V was shortened by 0 bases and J by 3 bases, with 9 bases between the two germline ends. This CDR3 spans 15 amino acids. CDR3 nucleotides: TGTGCCAGCAGTTTATCCCCGGTTTTCAAAAACATTCAGTACTTC. Translating gives CASSLSPVFKNIQYF.